This record looks at one T cell receptor beta chain sequence and its context. Trimming at V came to 2 bases and at J to 6 bases, leaving 17 bases not matched to a gene. The CDR3 has 19 residues. Germline V gene lookup returns CDR1 LNHDA and CDR2 SQIVND (reference sequence). TCRdb analysed the reads with MiXCR anew, one entry per CDR3 protein. The data hold a few hundred thousand distinct CDR3 sequences, with roughly 15% observed a single time. The sample is drawn from a study of T cell repertoires in cytomegalovirus infection. The chain is built from TRBV19 and TRBJ2-4; TRBD2 matches 9 bases. Sequences were obtained from PBMCs. This TCR was recovered from a human donor in good health (CMV status not recorded). Some clones in this sample may be carry-over from other donors' samples. CDR3 DNA sequence: TGTGCCAGTAGTATATCGGCTAGCGGGGTAGGGGGTGGCGGAAACATTCAGTACTTC. Its protein product is CASSISASGVGGGGNIQYF.